Listed below are T cell receptor beta chains from one sample, sequenced in a study of sequential checkpoint blockade in melanoma. Profiling relied on immunoSEQ multiplex PCR, and the TCRdb table lists in-frame clones only, not all of them. The table shows about 17,000 clones, with over 70% occurring only once. This sample comprised CD8+ T cells sorted from blood (inferred from file names), obtained from a patient given nivolumab and ipilimumab in sequence. The receptor source for this set is a human donor with melanoma. Each CDR3 is given with its conserved first and last residue. Each record gives: CDR3 DNA, CDR3 protein, CDR3 length, D gene, J gene, V gene, clone size. The D gene is left open where the match is weak. Where a row states a size, it is once, few, many or the class of an expanded clone; other rows omit it.

CDR3nt: TGTGCCACCCTCGGACTTTATGGCTACACCTTC
CDR3aa: CATLGLYGYTF
len: 11
d_gene: .
j_gene: TRBJ1-2
v_gene: TRBV27
abundance: .

CDR3nt: TGTGCCAGCAGTCAGGGGGCATACCCACGCCTGTACTTC
CDR3aa: CASSQGAYPRLYF
len: 13
d_gene: TRBD1
j_gene: TRBJ2-7
v_gene: TRBV27
abundance: few

CDR3nt: TGTGCCAGCAGTTTAGGGGGACAGGGTGAAAAACTGTTTTTT
CDR3aa: CASSLGGQGEKLFF
len: 14
d_gene: TRBD1
j_gene: TRBJ1-4
v_gene: TRBV28
abundance: .

CDR3nt: TGTGCCAGCAGCGCTTCGGGGTACGAGCAGTACTTC
CDR3aa: CASSASGYEQYF
len: 12
d_gene: .
j_gene: TRBJ2-7
v_gene: TRBV7-9
abundance: few

CDR3nt: TGTGCCAGCAGCCCGACAGGGGGCAGTGGCTACACCTTC
CDR3aa: CASSPTGGSGYTF
len: 13
d_gene: TRBD1
j_gene: TRBJ1-2
v_gene: TRBV5-8
abundance: .

CDR3nt: TGTGCCATCAGTGAGTCCGAGAGCTCTGGAAACACCATATATTTT
CDR3aa: CAISESESSGNTIYF
len: 15
d_gene: .
j_gene: TRBJ1-3
v_gene: TRBV10-3
abundance: .

CDR3nt: TGTGCCAGCAGTTTAGTTGCAGTCAATCAGCCCCAGCATTTT
CDR3aa: CASSLVAVNQPQHF
len: 14
d_gene: .
j_gene: TRBJ1-5
v_gene: TRBV27
abundance: .

CDR3nt: TGTGCCAGCAGTTTGAGGACCAGGGGAGTCGGAGAGCAGTACTTC
CDR3aa: CASSLRTRGVGEQYF
len: 15
d_gene: .
j_gene: TRBJ2-7
v_gene: TRBV28
abundance: .

CDR3nt: TGCGCCAGCAGCACCGGGACTAGCGGCTACAATGAGCAGTTCTTC
CDR3aa: CASSTGTSGYNEQFF
len: 15
d_gene: TRBD2
j_gene: TRBJ2-1
v_gene: TRBV4-1
abundance: .

CDR3nt: TGCGCCAGCAGCTTGGGTGGGGGCATACACGAGCAGTACTTC
CDR3aa: CASSLGGGIHEQYF
len: 14
d_gene: .
j_gene: TRBJ2-7
v_gene: TRBV5-1
abundance: medium-sized

CDR3nt: TGTGCCAGCAGCCTCGGACAGTCTGACTACGAGCAGTACTTC
CDR3aa: CASSLGQSDYEQYF
len: 14
d_gene: .
j_gene: TRBJ2-7
v_gene: TRBV7-9
abundance: .

CDR3nt: TGTGCCAGCAGCTTAGGAGGGATTCAGCCCCAGCATTTT
CDR3aa: CASSLGGIQPQHF
len: 13
d_gene: .
j_gene: TRBJ1-5
v_gene: TRBV7-2
abundance: .

CDR3nt: TGTGCCAGCAAAACTCCACGGCGGGGTCAGGACACCGGGGAGCTGTTTTTT
CDR3aa: CASKTPRRGQDTGELFF
len: 17
d_gene: .
j_gene: TRBJ2-2
v_gene: TRBV27
abundance: once

CDR3nt: TGTGCCAGCAGCCAAGAGGCTCAAGTTAACTATGGCTACACCTTC
CDR3aa: CASSQEAQVNYGYTF
len: 15
d_gene: .
j_gene: TRBJ1-2
v_gene: TRBV4-2
abundance: .

CDR3nt: TGCGCCAGCAGCCCGTCCACAGGGGAGCAAACTGAAGCTTTCTTT
CDR3aa: CASSPSTGEQTEAFF
len: 15
d_gene: TRBD1
j_gene: TRBJ1-1
v_gene: TRBV4-1
abundance: .

CDR3nt: TGTGCCTCGAGGATGGACGGGGACACTGAAGCTTTCTTT
CDR3aa: CASRMDGDTEAFF
len: 13
d_gene: .
j_gene: TRBJ1-1
v_gene: TRBV30
abundance: .

CDR3nt: TGTGCCAGCAGCTCAGGGAGGGTCCACGAGCAGTACTTC
CDR3aa: CASSSGRVHEQYF
len: 13
d_gene: TRBD2
j_gene: TRBJ2-7
v_gene: TRBV7-8
abundance: once

CDR3nt: TGTGCTAGTGGTTTCCTGACAGGGGCGGATGGCTACACCTTC
CDR3aa: CASGFLTGADGYTF
len: 14
d_gene: TRBD1
j_gene: TRBJ1-2
v_gene: TRBV12-5
abundance: .

CDR3nt: TGTGCCAGCAGCGTAGCTCCAGCGGGGTCCTCCTACGAGCAGTACTTC
CDR3aa: CASSVAPAGSSYEQYF
len: 16
d_gene: TRBD2
j_gene: TRBJ2-7
v_gene: TRBV9
abundance: once

CDR3nt: TGTGCCAGCAGGTCAGGGACAGGGTGGACTGAAGCTTTCTTT
CDR3aa: CASRSGTGWTEAFF
len: 14
d_gene: TRBD1
j_gene: TRBJ1-1
v_gene: TRBV27
abundance: .

CDR3nt: TGTGCCAGCAGCTTAGCGCCGGGACAGCCCCAGCATTTT
CDR3aa: CASSLAPGQPQHF
len: 13
d_gene: .
j_gene: TRBJ1-5
v_gene: TRBV7-9
abundance: .

CDR3nt: TGTGCCACCACCAGGGGAGGGGCCGGCAATCAGCCCCAGCATTTT
CDR3aa: CATTRGGAGNQPQHF
len: 15
d_gene: .
j_gene: TRBJ1-5
v_gene: TRBV15
abundance: .

CDR3nt: TGTGCCAGCAGCTTAGAATGGCAGAACAATCAGCCCCAGCATTTT
CDR3aa: CASSLEWQNNQPQHF
len: 15
d_gene: .
j_gene: TRBJ1-5
v_gene: TRBV7-8
abundance: .

CDR3nt: TGTGCCAGTAGTATAGCCCCCGAGTCGAGTGGGGGCGCATATCACTATGGCTACACCTTC
CDR3aa: CASSIAPESSGGAYHYGYTF
len: 20
d_gene: .
j_gene: TRBJ1-2
v_gene: TRBV19
abundance: .

CDR3nt: TGTGCCAGCAGTGTGGACTGGGGATCGTACGAGCAGTACTTC
CDR3aa: CASSVDWGSYEQYF
len: 14
d_gene: .
j_gene: TRBJ2-7
v_gene: TRBV6-1
abundance: .

CDR3nt: TGTGCCAGCAGCCCCGTTGAGGAACCTAACTATGGCTACACCTTC
CDR3aa: CASSPVEEPNYGYTF
len: 15
d_gene: .
j_gene: TRBJ1-2
v_gene: TRBV9
abundance: .

CDR3nt: TGCAGCGTTGAAGGGACTAGCGGTGCCTACGAGCAGTACTTC
CDR3aa: CSVEGTSGAYEQYF
len: 14
d_gene: TRBD2
j_gene: TRBJ2-7
v_gene: TRBV29-1
abundance: .

CDR3nt: TGTGCCAGCAGTGAAGCGGTGACAGCCAACTATGGCTACACCTTC
CDR3aa: CASSEAVTANYGYTF
len: 15
d_gene: .
j_gene: TRBJ1-2
v_gene: TRBV6-1
abundance: .

CDR3nt: TGTGCCTGGAGTAGGGGGACCCTTGAAGCTTTCTTT
CDR3aa: CAWSRGTLEAFF
len: 12
d_gene: .
j_gene: TRBJ1-1
v_gene: TRBV30
abundance: .

CDR3nt: TGCGCCAGCAGCCACGCAGTCGACCGGGATAACTATGGCTACACCTTC
CDR3aa: CASSHAVDRDNYGYTF
len: 16
d_gene: .
j_gene: TRBJ1-2
v_gene: TRBV4-1
abundance: .

CDR3nt: TGCGCCAGCAGCCACCAGACAGCCACTGAAGCTTTCTTT
CDR3aa: CASSHQTATEAFF
len: 13
d_gene: .
j_gene: TRBJ1-1
v_gene: TRBV4-1
abundance: .

CDR3nt: TGTGCCAGCACCCGGGACATAAACTACGAGCAGTACTTC
CDR3aa: CASTRDINYEQYF
len: 13
d_gene: .
j_gene: TRBJ2-7
v_gene: TRBV28
abundance: few

CDR3nt: TGTGCCATCAGGACAGGGAACACTGAAGCTTTCTTT
CDR3aa: CAIRTGNTEAFF
len: 12
d_gene: .
j_gene: TRBJ1-1
v_gene: TRBV10-3
abundance: .

CDR3nt: TGTGCCTGGAGTACAGGGCCCTACGAGCAGTACTTC
CDR3aa: CAWSTGPYEQYF
len: 12
d_gene: .
j_gene: TRBJ2-7
v_gene: TRBV30
abundance: .

CDR3nt: TGCAGCGTTGAGGGGGGGACCTCTGGGGCCAACGTCCTGACTTTC
CDR3aa: CSVEGGTSGANVLTF
len: 15
d_gene: TRBD2
j_gene: TRBJ2-6
v_gene: TRBV29-1
abundance: .

CDR3nt: TGTGCCAGTAGTATAGCTCAGGGGAACACTGAAGCTTTCTTT
CDR3aa: CASSIAQGNTEAFF
len: 14
d_gene: .
j_gene: TRBJ1-1
v_gene: TRBV19
abundance: .

CDR3nt: TGCGCCAGCAGCCCGCGGACAGGATCTGGGGCCAACGTCCTGACTTTC
CDR3aa: CASSPRTGSGANVLTF
len: 16
d_gene: TRBD1
j_gene: TRBJ2-6
v_gene: TRBV5-1
abundance: .

CDR3nt: TGCAGCGCCTTCCTCCGGACTAGCGGGGGGGCCTACGAGCAGTACTTC
CDR3aa: CSAFLRTSGGAYEQYF
len: 16
d_gene: TRBD2
j_gene: TRBJ2-7
v_gene: TRBV29-1
abundance: .

CDR3nt: TGTGCCAGCAGCCCTACAGGGGGCGTTTCACCCCTCCACTTT
CDR3aa: CASSPTGGVSPLHF
len: 14
d_gene: TRBD1
j_gene: TRBJ1-6
v_gene: TRBV9
abundance: .

CDR3nt: TGTGCCAGCAGTCAGAAGAACACTGAAGCTTTCTTT
CDR3aa: CASSQKNTEAFF
len: 12
d_gene: .
j_gene: TRBJ1-1
v_gene: TRBV27
abundance: .

CDR3nt: TGTGCCAGCAGCCAAAGGGGACAGGGGAATGGCTACACCTTC
CDR3aa: CASSQRGQGNGYTF
len: 14
d_gene: TRBD1
j_gene: TRBJ1-2
v_gene: TRBV14
abundance: .

CDR3nt: TGTGCCAGCAGCTTACCGCTGGGAGTGGCTGGAAACACCATATATTTT
CDR3aa: CASSLPLGVAGNTIYF
len: 16
d_gene: .
j_gene: TRBJ1-3
v_gene: TRBV7-2
abundance: .

CDR3nt: TGTGCCAGCAGTGGGGGGTCCCTGAACACTGAAGCTTTCTTT
CDR3aa: CASSGGSLNTEAFF
len: 14
d_gene: .
j_gene: TRBJ1-1
v_gene: TRBV11-2
abundance: .

CDR3nt: TGCGCCAGCAGCCAAGATCACTACGAGTTC
CDR3aa: CASSQDHYEF
len: 10
d_gene: .
j_gene: TRBJ1-2
v_gene: TRBV4-3
abundance: .

CDR3nt: TGTGCCAGCAGCTTAGTGGAGCGGGGCTACAATGAGCAGTTCTTC
CDR3aa: CASSLVERGYNEQFF
len: 15
d_gene: TRBD2
j_gene: TRBJ2-1
v_gene: TRBV7-9
abundance: .

CDR3nt: TGTGCCAGCAGCACCGGGACAGGGCCCTACGAGCAGTACTTC
CDR3aa: CASSTGTGPYEQYF
len: 14
d_gene: TRBD1
j_gene: TRBJ2-7
v_gene: TRBV5-4
abundance: few

CDR3nt: TGTGCCAGCGGGGACACCGCCTACGAGCAGTACTTC
CDR3aa: CASGDTAYEQYF
len: 12
d_gene: .
j_gene: TRBJ2-7
v_gene: TRBV6-5
abundance: .

CDR3nt: TGTGCCAGCAGTACCGGATCCCCAGGCATCTACGAGCAGTACTTC
CDR3aa: CASSTGSPGIYEQYF
len: 15
d_gene: .
j_gene: TRBJ2-7
v_gene: TRBV27
abundance: .

CDR3nt: TGCGCCAGCAGCTCGACGGGAGCGGACGAGCAGTACTTC
CDR3aa: CASSSTGADEQYF
len: 13
d_gene: .
j_gene: TRBJ2-7
v_gene: TRBV5-1
abundance: .

CDR3nt: TGTGCCAGCAGCGACCGACAGCCGGAGACCTACGAGCAGTACTTC
CDR3aa: CASSDRQPETYEQYF
len: 15
d_gene: .
j_gene: TRBJ2-7
v_gene: TRBV9
abundance: .

CDR3nt: TGTGCCAGCAGTGCCTGGACAGGGAATGATGGCTACACCTTC
CDR3aa: CASSAWTGNDGYTF
len: 14
d_gene: TRBD1
j_gene: TRBJ1-2
v_gene: TRBV2
abundance: .

CDR3nt: TGTGCCAGCAGTCCGGGACAGGGGGGCGAGCAGTACTTC
CDR3aa: CASSPGQGGEQYF
len: 13
d_gene: TRBD1
j_gene: TRBJ2-7
v_gene: TRBV27
abundance: .

CDR3nt: TGCGCCAGCAGCCAAGATACCCAGGGTGATAACTATGGCTACACCTTC
CDR3aa: CASSQDTQGDNYGYTF
len: 16
d_gene: .
j_gene: TRBJ1-2
v_gene: TRBV4-1
abundance: .

CDR3nt: TGTGCCAGCAGTTTACAGGGGGCGGGCCAGCCCCAGCATTTT
CDR3aa: CASSLQGAGQPQHF
len: 14
d_gene: TRBD1
j_gene: TRBJ1-5
v_gene: TRBV28
abundance: .